Described below is a single T cell receptor (beta chain) sequence and its context. Germline values: CDR1 LNHDA, CDR2 SQIVND (reference sequence). This CDR3 has 13 residues. V was pared by 1 base and J by 7 bases, with 7 bases between. The data are from a study of T cell responses to AZD1222 COVID-19 vaccine. Libraries were prepared by immunoSEQ multiplex PCR; TCRdb keeps only in-frame clonotypes and omits some of them. Of over 75,000 clones detected, around 88% appear once; the ten largest clones hold roughly 12%. Source: peripheral blood, taken 28 days after the second AZD1222 dose. The clonotype was recovered from an adult who received the AZD1222 COVID-19 vaccine. The V call is TRBV19, the J call TRBJ2-2, with a tentative D call TRBD2 (6 bases). CDR3 sequence reads: CASSIGGVGELFF. The CDR3 nucleotides are TGTGCCAGTAGTATAGGGGGGGTCGGGGAGCTGTTTTTT.